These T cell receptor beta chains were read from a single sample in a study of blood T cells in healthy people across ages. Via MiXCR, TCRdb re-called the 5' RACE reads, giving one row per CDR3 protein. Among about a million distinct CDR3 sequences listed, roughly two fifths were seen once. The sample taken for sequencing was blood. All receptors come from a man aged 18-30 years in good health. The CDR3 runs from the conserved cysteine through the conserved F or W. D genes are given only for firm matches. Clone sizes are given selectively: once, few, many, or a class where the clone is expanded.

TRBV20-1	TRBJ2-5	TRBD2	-	CSARDSTGGGAGEQYF	TGCAGTGCTAGAGATTCTACTGGCGGGGGGGCCGGAGAGCAGTACTTC
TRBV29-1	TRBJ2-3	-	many	CSVERGTGTTDTQYF	TGCAGCGTTGAGAGGGGGACGGGAACCACAGATACGCAGTATTTT
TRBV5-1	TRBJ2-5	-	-	CASRTVVGQETQYF	TGCGCCAGCAGAACGGTAGTAGGCCAAGAGACCCAGTACTTC
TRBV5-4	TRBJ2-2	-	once	CASSLSGVGELFF	TGTGCCAGCAGCTTGAGTGGGGTCGGGGAGCTGTTTTTT
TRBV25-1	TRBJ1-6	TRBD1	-	CASSEAGTGSPLHF	TGTGCCAGCAGTGAAGCCGGGACAGGGTCACCCCTCCACTTT
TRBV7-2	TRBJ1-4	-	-	CASSPDHQGNEKLFF	TGTGCCAGCAGCCCGGACCACCAGGGCAATGAAAAACTGTTTTTT
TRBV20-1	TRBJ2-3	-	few	CSDQDSTDTQYF	TGCAGTGACCAAGATAGCACAGATACGCAGTATTTT
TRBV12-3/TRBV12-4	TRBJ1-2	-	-	CASSLTVRGYTF	TGTGCCAGCAGTTTGACGGTTCGCGGCTACACCTTC
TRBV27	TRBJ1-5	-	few	CASSAMVLEPQHF	TGTGCCAGCAGTGCAATGGTACTAGAGCCCCAGCATTTT
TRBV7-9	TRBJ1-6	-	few	CASSLAGSNRDSPLHF	TGTGCCAGCAGCTTAGCGGGATCTAATAGGGATTCACCCCTCCACTTT
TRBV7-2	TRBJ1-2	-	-	CASSQGPDYGYTF	TGTGCCAGCTCACAGGGACCCGACTATGGCTACACCTTC
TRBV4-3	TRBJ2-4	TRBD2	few	CASSQELAGTLAKNIQYF	TGCGCCAGCAGCCAAGAACTAGCGGGGACACTAGCCAAAAACATTCAGTACTTC
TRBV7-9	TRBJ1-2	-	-	CASRGWGTENYGYTF	TGTGCCAGCAGAGGGTGGGGGACGGAGAACTATGGCTACACCTTC
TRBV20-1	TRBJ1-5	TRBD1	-	CSARVGQGTGQPQHF	TGCAGTGCTAGAGTCGGACAGGGGACAGGGCAGCCCCAGCATTTT
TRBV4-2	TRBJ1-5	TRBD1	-	CASRETGAAQPQHF	TGTGCCAGCAGAGAGACAGGGGCAGCTCAGCCCCAGCATTTT
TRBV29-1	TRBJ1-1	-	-	CSVEDGQLTEAFF	TGCAGCGTTGAAGATGGGCAGCTCACTGAAGCTTTCTTT
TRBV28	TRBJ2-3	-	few	CASSPRKRSGSTDTQYF	TGTGCCAGCAGTCCACGAAAAAGGTCCGGGAGCACAGATACGCAGTATTTT
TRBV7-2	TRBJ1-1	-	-	CASSLAGGGRAWSEAFF	TGTGCCAGCAGCTTAGCGGGGGGGGGCAGGGCTTGGTCTGAAGCTTTCTTT
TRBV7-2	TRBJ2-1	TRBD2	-	CASSLMSSSGGRQFF	TGTGCCAGCAGCTTAATGAGCTCTAGCGGAGGTAGGCAGTTCTTC
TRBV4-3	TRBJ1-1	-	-	CASSPGFFTAINTEAFF	TGCGCCAGCAGCCCGGGATTCTTCACGGCGATAAACACTGAAGCTTTCTTT
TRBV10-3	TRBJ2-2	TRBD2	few	CAISTSGGRTGELFF	TGTGCCATCAGTACTAGCGGGGGTCGTACCGGGGAGCTGTTTTTT
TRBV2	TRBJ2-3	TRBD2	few	CASSGEGSSTDTQYF	TGTGCCAGCAGTGGGGAGGGAAGCAGCACAGATACGCAGTATTTT
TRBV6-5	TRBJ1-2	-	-	CASSYSRKGTYGYTF	TGTGCCAGCAGTTACTCCCGGAAGGGGACTTATGGCTACACCTTC
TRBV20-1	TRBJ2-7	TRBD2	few	CSAPSGSSYEQYF	TGCAGTGCACCTAGCGGGTCATCCTACGAGCAGTACTTC
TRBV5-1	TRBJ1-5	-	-	CASSPDGISNQPQHF	TGCGCCAGCAGCCCCGATGGGATTAGCAATCAGCCCCAGCATTTT
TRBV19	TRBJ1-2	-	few	CASRVSGTNYGYTF	TGTGCCAGTAGGGTCTCCGGCACTAACTATGGCTACACCTTC